Detailed here is one T cell receptor beta chain. Antigen unknown. Trimming at V came to 6 bases and at J to 5 bases, leaving 8 bases not matched to a gene. Germline-derived CDR1 and CDR2 are SQVTM and ANQGSEA. There are 14 residues in the CDR3. The source of the sample is a study of T cells after yellow fever vaccination. General study findings and limits: Contaminating bulk clonotypes could be abundant in FACS-sorted repertoires. Once the booster was given, most primary-vaccination clones reappeared, at roughly 96% for CD4 and roughly 86% for CD8.

As TCR cDNA was made by 5'RACE template switching, a universal primer site and UMIs were added. TCRdb reprocessed the 5' RACE reads via MiXCR and lists one record per CDR3 protein. In the table there are hundreds of thousands of distinct CDR3 sequences, roughly 22% of which are singletons. This clonotype originated in a man in his late teens or twenties who received the YFV17D yellow fever vaccine. The gene calls are TRBV29-1 and TRBJ2-3, with TRBD1 matching over 10 bases. This sample comprised PBMCs, obtained about 21 days after the first yellow fever vaccination. In DNA form, the CDR3 reads TGCAGCGTCACAAGGACAGGGGGGGGAGATACGCAGTATTTT. Its translation is CSVTRTGGGDTQYF.